The 5 T cell receptor beta chains in this list originate from one sample, sequenced in a study of T-cell memory formation after mild COVID-19. Each CDR3 protein is one row after TCRdb ran MiXCR on the 5' RACE reads. Of 250,000 to 300,000 distinct CDR3 sequences listed, about a sixth were seen once; the top ten hold more than 20%. Sequenced material: PBMCs or a T cell subset sorted from them (not recorded which). The receptors originated from a man aged 18 to 29 who had mild COVID-19 (a few samples of this study predate the infection). Cell type and time point are not known.

The table lists this clonotype with a few counts. The CDR3 nucleotides read TGTGCCAGCAGCTCCTTTCCGGGTCTCGGCGGCTACACCTTC. Translation: CASSSFPGLGGYTF. This chain uses TRBV7-9 with TRBJ1-2; D remains unclear. The CDR3 has 14 amino acids. Trimming stripped 4 bases from V and 8 bases from J, with 17 bases between. Germline CDR1 SEHNR, CDR2 FQNEAQ (reference sequence).

V is TRBV9 and J is TRBJ2-7, with D possibly matching TRBD1 (6 bases). This CDR3 is 14 amino acids long. V gave up 4 bases and J gave up 5 bases, with 16 bases separating them. The germline CDR1 and CDR2 sequences are SGDLS and YYNGEE. The CDR3 sequence is CASSRGPAGDEQYF. The DNA for the CDR3 is TGTGCCAGCAGCCGAGGTCCCGCAGGGGACGAGCAGTACTTC.

The gene calls are TRBV25-1 and TRBJ1-5, with D possibly being TRBD1 (5 bases). V lost 1 base to trimming and J lost 7 bases, with 11 bases between them. Germline lookup yields CDR1 MGHDK and CDR2 SYGVNS. This CDR3 comprises 14 residues. CDR3 coding DNA: TGTGCCAGCAGTGAATCGGGGGGGGGACAGCCCCAGCATTTT. This encodes CASSESGGGQPQHF.

The chain joins TRBV12-5 to TRBJ2-2; D remains unclear. The CDR3 length is 16 residues. Germline V gives CDR1 LGHNT, CDR2 FRNRAP. With 0 bases removed from V and 4 bases from J, the gap between germline ends came to 12 bases. The chain's CDR3 is CASGLVLRIFTGELFF. CDR3 sequence (DNA): TGTGCTAGTGGTTTGGTACTACGTATATTCACCGGGGAGCTGTTTTTT.

This clonotype has a handful of counts. The J gene is TRBJ2-3, the V gene TRBV10-3; the D gene could be TRBD1 or TRBD2 (5 bases each). CDR1 is ENHRY and CDR2 is SYGVKD in the germline V gene. V gave up 4 bases and J gave up 0 bases, with 11 bases separating them. The CDR3 runs to 15 residues. For the CDR3, the DNA is TGTGCCATCAGTGCACTAGGGGACAGCACAGATACGCAGTATTTT. Protein sequence: CAISALGDSTDTQYF.